This TCR beta chain was sequenced in a study of blood T cell repertoires in COVID-19. About the research overall: The United States, Italy and Spain supplied acute and convalescent COVID-19 samples. T cells, B-cell-depleted T cells, or PBMCs supplied cDNA or gDNA.

As handled by the study authors: Reference gene primers were amplified, and this amplification served to estimate nucleated cell counts. The repertoire was sequenced with immunoSEQ multiplex PCR; TCRdb's copy has only in-frame clones and lacks some. V, J and clone size are taken as reported in that table, and D and trimming were inferred from the DNA itself. The data hold fewer than 150,000 clones, with more than 75% observed a single time. V was clipped by 4 bases and J by 4 bases, with 4 bases between them. CDR1 is SEHNR and CDR2 is FQNEAQ in the germline V gene (reference sequence). The CDR3 runs 11 residues.

This chain connects TRBV7-9 to TRBJ2-5; D is unclear. Sequenced input: peripheral blood. The sequence was collected from a human donor in a cohort sampled during active COVID-19. The CDR3 protein is CASSSSETQYF. The CDR3 DNA follows: TGTGCCAGCAGCTCATCAGAGACCCAGTACTTC.